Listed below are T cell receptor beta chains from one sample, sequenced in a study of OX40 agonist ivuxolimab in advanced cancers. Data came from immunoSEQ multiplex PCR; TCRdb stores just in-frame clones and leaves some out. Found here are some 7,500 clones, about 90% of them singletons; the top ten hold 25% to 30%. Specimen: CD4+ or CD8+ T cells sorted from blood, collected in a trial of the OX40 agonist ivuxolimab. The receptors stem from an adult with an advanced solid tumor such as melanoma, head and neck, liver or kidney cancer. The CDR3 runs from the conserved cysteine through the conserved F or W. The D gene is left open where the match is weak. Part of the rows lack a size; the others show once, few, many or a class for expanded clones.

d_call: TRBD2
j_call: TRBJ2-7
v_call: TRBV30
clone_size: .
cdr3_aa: CAWSFGGSVYEQYF
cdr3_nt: TGTGCCTGGAGTTTCGGCGGGAGTGTTTACGAGCAGTACTTC

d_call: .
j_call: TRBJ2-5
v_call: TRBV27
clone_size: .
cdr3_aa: CASSPLPGRETQYF
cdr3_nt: TGTGCCAGCAGTCCCCTCCCAGGGAGGGAGACCCAGTACTTC

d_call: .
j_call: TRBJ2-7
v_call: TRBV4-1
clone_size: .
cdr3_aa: CASSQVRSATYEQYF
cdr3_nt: TGCGCCAGCAGCCAAGTACGGTCAGCTACCTACGAGCAGTACTTC

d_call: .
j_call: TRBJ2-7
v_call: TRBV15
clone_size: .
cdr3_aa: CATSSWEGVGYEQYF
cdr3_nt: TGTGCCACCAGCAGTTGGGAGGGGGTCGGCTACGAGCAGTACTTC

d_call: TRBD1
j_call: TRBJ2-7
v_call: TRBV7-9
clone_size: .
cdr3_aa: CASSISGQSEF
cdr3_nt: TGTGCCAGCAGCATATCGGGACAGTCCGAATTC

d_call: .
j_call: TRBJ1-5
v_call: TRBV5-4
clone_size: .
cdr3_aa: CASSLWGSEPQHF
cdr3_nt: TGTGCCAGCAGCTTGTGGGGGAGCGAGCCCCAGCATTTT

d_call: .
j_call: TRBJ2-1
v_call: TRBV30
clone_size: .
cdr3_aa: CAWSVGSNEQFF
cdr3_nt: TGTGCCTGGAGTGTAGGGAGTAATGAGCAGTTCTTC

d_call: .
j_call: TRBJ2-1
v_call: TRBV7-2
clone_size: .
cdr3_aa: CASSLVGGVSSYNEQFF
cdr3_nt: TGTGCCAGCAGCTTAGTAGGGGGAGTATCCTCCTACAATGAGCAGTTCTTC

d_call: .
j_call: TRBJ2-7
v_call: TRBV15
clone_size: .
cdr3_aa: CATSRTETNYEQYF
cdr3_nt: TGTGCCACCAGCAGGACAGAAACTAACTACGAGCAGTACTTC

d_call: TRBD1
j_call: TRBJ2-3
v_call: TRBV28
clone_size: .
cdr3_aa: CASSFLGDSSTDTQYF
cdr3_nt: TGTGCCAGCAGTTTCTTAGGGGACAGCAGCACAGATACGCAGTATTTT

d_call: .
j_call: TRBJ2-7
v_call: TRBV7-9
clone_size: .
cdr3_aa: CASSDALSYEQYF
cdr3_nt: TGTGCCAGCAGTGATGCCCTCTCCTACGAGCAGTACTTC

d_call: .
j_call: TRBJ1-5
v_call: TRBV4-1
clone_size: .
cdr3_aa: CASSQDDGNELNQPQHF
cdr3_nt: TGCGCCAGCAGCCAAGATGATGGAAATGAGCTCAATCAGCCCCAGCATTTT

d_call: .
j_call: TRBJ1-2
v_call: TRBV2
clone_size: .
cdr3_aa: CASSDRESYGYTF
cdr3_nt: TGTGCCAGCAGTGACAGGGAATCCTATGGCTACACCTTC

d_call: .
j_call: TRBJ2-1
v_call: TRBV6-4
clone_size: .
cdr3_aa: CASSDEEGPYNEQFF
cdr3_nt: TGTGCCAGCAGTGATGAGGAGGGGCCTTACAATGAGCAGTTCTTC

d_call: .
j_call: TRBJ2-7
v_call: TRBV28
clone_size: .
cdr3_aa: CATSPRGSYEQYF
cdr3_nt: TGTGCCACCTCCCCACGGGGCTCCTACGAGCAGTACTTC

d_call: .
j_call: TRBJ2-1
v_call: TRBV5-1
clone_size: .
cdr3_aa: CASSFAGTNEQFF
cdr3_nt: TGCGCCAGCAGCTTTGCCGGGACTAATGAGCAGTTCTTC

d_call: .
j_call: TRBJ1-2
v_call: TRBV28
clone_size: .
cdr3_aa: CASRPDGQGDGYTF
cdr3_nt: TGTGCCAGCAGACCCGACGGCCAGGGTGATGGCTACACCTTC

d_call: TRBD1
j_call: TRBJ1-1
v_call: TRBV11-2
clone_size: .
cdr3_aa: CASSSWDRSEAFF
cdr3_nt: TGTGCCAGCAGCTCGTGGGACAGAAGTGAAGCTTTCTTT

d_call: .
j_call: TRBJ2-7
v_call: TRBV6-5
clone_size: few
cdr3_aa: CASSYSSGYYEQYF
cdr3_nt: TGTGCCAGCAGTTACTCTAGCGGTTACTACGAGCAGTACTTC

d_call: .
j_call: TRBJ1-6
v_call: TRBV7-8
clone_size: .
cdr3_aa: CASSLVGGESSYNSPLHF
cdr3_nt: TGTGCCAGCAGCTTAGTAGGGGGTGAGAGCTCCTATAATTCACCCCTCCACTTT

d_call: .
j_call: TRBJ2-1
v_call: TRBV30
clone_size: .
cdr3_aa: CAWSVLRAYNEQFF
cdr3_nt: TGTGCCTGGAGCGTCTTGCGGGCTTACAATGAGCAGTTCTTC